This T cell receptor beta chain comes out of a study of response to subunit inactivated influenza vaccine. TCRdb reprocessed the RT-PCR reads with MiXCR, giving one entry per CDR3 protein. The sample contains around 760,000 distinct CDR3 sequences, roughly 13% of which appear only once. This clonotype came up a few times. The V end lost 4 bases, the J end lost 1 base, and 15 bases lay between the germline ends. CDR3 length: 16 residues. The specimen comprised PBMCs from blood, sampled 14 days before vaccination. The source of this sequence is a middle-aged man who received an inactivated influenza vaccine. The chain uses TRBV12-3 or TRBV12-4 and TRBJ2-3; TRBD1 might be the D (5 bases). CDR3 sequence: CASSSEDMSGTDTQYF. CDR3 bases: TGTGCCAGCAGTTCCGAGGACATGTCGGGCACAGATACGCAGTATTTT.